This section outlines one T cell receptor (beta chain) sequence together with its context. From germline, CDR1 is MNHEY and CDR2 SVGAGI. This CDR3 comprises 15 residues. Trimming took 0 bases from V and 6 from J; bases not matched to a gene: 1. This sample stems from a study of OX40 agonist ivuxolimab in advanced cancers. Study background: The study reported partial responses in three patients: one hepatocellular carcinoma, two cutaneous melanoma.

The table came from immunoSEQ multiplex PCR; TCRdb's copy has only in-frame clones and leaves some out. The table has 70,000 or so clones, around 90% seen once. The source of this sequence is an adult with an advanced solid tumor such as melanoma, head and neck, liver or kidney cancer. The sequenced sample was CD4+ or CD8+ T cells sorted from blood, obtained in a trial of the OX40 agonist ivuxolimab. The J gene is TRBJ1-5, the V gene TRBV6-5, with 11 bases matching TRBD1. The CDR3 reads CASSYSGQGGQPQHF. CDR3 DNA sequence: TGTGCCAGCAGTTACTCGGGACAGGGGGGTCAGCCCCAGCATTTT.